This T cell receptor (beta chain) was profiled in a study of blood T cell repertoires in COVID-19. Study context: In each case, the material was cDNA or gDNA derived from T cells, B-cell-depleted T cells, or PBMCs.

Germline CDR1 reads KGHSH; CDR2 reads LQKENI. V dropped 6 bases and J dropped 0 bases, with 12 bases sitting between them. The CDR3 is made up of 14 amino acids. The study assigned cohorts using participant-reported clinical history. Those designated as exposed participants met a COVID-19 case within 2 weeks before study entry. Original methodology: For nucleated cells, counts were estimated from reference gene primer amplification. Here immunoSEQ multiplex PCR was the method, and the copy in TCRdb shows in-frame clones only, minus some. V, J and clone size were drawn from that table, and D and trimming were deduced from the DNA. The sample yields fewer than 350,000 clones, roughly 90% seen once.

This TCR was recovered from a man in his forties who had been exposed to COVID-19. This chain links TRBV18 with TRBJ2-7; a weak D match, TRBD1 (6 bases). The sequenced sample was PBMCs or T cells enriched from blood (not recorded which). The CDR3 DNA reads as TGTGCCAGCTCCTCTGACAGGAGCTCCTACGAGCAGTACTTC. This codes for CASSSDRSSYEQYF. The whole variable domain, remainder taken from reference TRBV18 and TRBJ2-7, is NAGVMQNPRHLVRRRGQEARLRCSPMKGHSHVYWYRQLPEEGLKFMVYLQKENIIDESGMPKERFSAEFPKEGPSILRIQQVVRGDSAAYFCASSSDRSSYEQYFGPGTRLTVT.